This T cell receptor beta chain was retrieved from a study of T cell responses to AZD1222 COVID-19 vaccine. The data were produced by immunoSEQ multiplex PCR, yet TCRdb's version contains in-frame clones alone and is incomplete. In the table there are roughly 120,000 clones, approximately 85% of which are singletons. Comment on this clone: Its antigen is unknown.

General observations from the study: Females outnumbered males among donors, who were mostly white British; clonal diversity was possibly underestimated. It was only a handful of AZD1222 recipients who were seropositive at baseline. Repertoires were collected only later (after the peak T cell response had occurred).

The material was peripheral blood, obtained on day 0 of MenACWY control vaccination. This receptor was taken from an adult in good health.

The CDR3 region is CASSLYSPGTYNSPLHF. In DNA form, the CDR3 reads TGTGCCAGCAGCTTATATAGCCCCGGGACCTATAATTCACCCCTCCACTTT. The chain uses TRBV7-8 and TRBJ1-6; no clear D gene. The germline V gene encodes CDR1 SGHVS and CDR2 FQNEAQ. Trimming shortened V by 2 bases and J by 2 bases, and 13 bases separated the two germline ends. The CDR3 runs 17 residues. The whole variable domain, remainder taken from reference TRBV7-8 and TRBJ1-6, is GAGVSQSPRYKVAKRGQDVALRCDPISGHVSLFWYQQALGQGPEFLTYFQNEAQLDKSGLPSDRFFAERPEGSVSTLKIQRTQQEDSAVYLCASSLYSPGTYNSPLHFGNGTRLTVT.